This TCR beta chain was captured in a study of PD-L1 blockade in urothelial cancer. Study as a whole: Blood underwent analysis 3 weeks (second dose) and 6 weeks after treatment began.

Turning to this clone: What it binds is unknown.

The germline CDR1 and CDR2 sequences are MGHDK and SYGVNS. V lost 3 bases to trimming and J lost 1 base, with 11 bases between them. This CDR3 spans 15 amino acids. Whole-study results and caveats: For durable-benefit patients, tumor-associated blood clones expanded more at 3 weeks.

Data came from immunoSEQ multiplex PCR; TCRdb stores just in-frame clones and leaves some out. The data contain about 41,000 clones, about 88% of them singletons. The time point denotes: peripheral blood 6 weeks after treatment start. Patients were diagnosed with urothelial carcinoma, either locally advanced or metastatic. The specimen was PBMCs, collected around atezolizumab (anti-PD-L1) treatment. The chain couples TRBV25-1 to TRBJ2-3, with D hard to call. This clonotype originated in a man aged 70-80 years with urothelial cancer. CDR3 amino acids: CASSDPLEGTDTQYF. As DNA, the CDR3 is TGTGCCAGCAGTGACCCGCTAGAAGGCACAGATACGCAGTATTTT.